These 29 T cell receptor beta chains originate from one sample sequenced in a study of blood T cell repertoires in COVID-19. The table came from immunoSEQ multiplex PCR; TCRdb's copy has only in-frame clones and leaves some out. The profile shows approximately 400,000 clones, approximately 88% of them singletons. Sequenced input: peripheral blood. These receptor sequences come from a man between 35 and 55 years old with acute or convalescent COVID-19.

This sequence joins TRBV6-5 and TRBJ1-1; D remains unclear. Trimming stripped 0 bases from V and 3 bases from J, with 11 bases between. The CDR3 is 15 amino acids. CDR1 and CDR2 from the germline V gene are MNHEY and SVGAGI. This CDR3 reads CASSYSRGEDTEAFF. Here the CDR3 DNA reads TGTGCCAGCAGTTACTCACGGGGAGAGGACACTGAAGCTTTCTTT.

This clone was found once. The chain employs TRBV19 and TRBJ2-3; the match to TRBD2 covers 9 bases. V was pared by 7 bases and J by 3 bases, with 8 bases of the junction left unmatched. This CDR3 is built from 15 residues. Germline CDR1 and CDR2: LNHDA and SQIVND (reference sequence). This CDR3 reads CASKGGRVWTDTQYF. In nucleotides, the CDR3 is TGTGCCAGTAAGGGCGGGAGGGTCTGGACAGATACGCAGTATTTT.

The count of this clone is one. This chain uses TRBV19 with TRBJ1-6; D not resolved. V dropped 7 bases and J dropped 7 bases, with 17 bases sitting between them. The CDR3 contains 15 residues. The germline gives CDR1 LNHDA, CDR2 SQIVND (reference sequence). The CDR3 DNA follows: TGTGCCAGTACCATCGTGGCAGGTCCGAATTCACCCCTCCACTTT. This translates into CASTIVAGPNSPLHF.

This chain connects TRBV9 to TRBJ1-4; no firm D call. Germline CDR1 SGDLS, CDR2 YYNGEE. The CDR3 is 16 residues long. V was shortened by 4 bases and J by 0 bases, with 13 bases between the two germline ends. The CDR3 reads CASSPNSGSTNEKLFF. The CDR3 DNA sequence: TGTGCCAGCAGCCCCAACTCGGGGTCAACTAATGAAAAACTGTTTTTT.

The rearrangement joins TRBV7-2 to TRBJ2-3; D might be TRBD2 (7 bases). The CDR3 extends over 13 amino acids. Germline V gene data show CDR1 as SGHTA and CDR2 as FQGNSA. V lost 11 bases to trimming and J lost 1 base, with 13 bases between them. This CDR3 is CAGRGGGTDTQYF. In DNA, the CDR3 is TGTGCCGGTAGAGGGGGGGGCACAGATACGCAGTATTTT.

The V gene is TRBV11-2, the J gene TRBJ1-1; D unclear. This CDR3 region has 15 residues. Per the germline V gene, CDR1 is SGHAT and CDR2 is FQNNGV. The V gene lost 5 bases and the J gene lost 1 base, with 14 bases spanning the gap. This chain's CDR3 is CASSRPPGRNTEAFF. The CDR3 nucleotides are TGTGCCAGCAGCCGGCCCCCAGGAAGGAACACTGAAGCTTTCTTT. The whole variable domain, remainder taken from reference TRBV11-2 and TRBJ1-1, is EAGVAQSPRYKIIEKRQSVAFWCNPISGHATLYWYQQILGQGPKLLIQFQNNGVVDDSQLPKDRFSAERLKGVDSTLKIQPAKLEDSAVYLCASSRPPGRNTEAFFGQGTRLTVV.

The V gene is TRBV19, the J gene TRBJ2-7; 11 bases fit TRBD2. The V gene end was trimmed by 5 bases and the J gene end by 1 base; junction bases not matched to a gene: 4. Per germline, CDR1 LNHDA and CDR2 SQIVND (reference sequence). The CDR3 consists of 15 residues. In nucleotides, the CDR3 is TGTGCCAGTAGTGTGGCTAGCGGGGGGTCCTACGAGCAGTACTTC. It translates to CASSVASGGSYEQYF.

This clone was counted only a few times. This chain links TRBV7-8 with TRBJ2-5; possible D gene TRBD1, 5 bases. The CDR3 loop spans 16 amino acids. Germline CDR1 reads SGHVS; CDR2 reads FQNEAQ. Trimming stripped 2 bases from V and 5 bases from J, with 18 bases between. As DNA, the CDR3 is TGTGCCAGCAGCTTACTCCGAGAACAGGCTTGGGAGACCCAGTACTTC. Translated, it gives CASSLLREQAWETQYF.

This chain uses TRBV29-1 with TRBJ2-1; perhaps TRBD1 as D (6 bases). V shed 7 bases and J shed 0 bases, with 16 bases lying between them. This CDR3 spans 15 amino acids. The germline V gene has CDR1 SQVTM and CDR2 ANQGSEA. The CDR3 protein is CSAERQASSYNEQFF. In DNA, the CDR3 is TGCAGCGCCGAACGACAGGCGAGCTCCTACAATGAGCAGTTCTTC.

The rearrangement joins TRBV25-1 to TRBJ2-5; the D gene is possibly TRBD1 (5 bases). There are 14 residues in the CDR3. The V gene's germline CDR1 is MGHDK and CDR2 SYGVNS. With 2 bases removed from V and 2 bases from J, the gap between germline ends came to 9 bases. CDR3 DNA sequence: TGTGCCAGCAGTGAACGGCAGGGACAAGAGACCCAGTACTTC. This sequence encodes CASSERQGQETQYF.

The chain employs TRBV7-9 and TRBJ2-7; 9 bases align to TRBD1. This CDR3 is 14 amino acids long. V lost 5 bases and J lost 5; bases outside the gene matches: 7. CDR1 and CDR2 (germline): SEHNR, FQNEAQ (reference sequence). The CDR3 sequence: CASSPGQGLDEQYF. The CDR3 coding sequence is TGTGCCAGCAGCCCCGGACAGGGGTTAGACGAGCAGTACTTC.

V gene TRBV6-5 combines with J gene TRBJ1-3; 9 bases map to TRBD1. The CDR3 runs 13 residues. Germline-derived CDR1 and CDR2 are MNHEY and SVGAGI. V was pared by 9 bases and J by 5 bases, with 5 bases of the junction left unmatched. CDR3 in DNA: TGTGCCAGTATGGGACAGGGCAGAAACACCATATATTTT. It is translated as CASMGQGRNTIYF.

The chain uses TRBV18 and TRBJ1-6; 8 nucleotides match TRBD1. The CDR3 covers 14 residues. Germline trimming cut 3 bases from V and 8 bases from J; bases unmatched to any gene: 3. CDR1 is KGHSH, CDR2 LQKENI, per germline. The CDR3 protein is CASSPTGVDSPLHF. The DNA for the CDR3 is TGTGCCAGCTCACCGACAGGGGTTGATTCACCCCTCCACTTT. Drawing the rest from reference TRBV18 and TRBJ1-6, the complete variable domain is NAGVMQNPRHLVRRRGQEARLRCSPMKGHSHVYWYRQLPEEGLKFMVYLQKENIIDESGMPKERFSAEFPKEGPSILRIQQVVRGDSAAYFCASSPTGVDSPLHFGNGTRLTVT.

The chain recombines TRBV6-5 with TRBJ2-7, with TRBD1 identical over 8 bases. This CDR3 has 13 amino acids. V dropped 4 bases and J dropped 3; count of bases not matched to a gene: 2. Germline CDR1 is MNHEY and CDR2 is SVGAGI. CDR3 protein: CASSWDRSYEQYF. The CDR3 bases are TGTGCCAGCAGTTGGGACAGGAGCTACGAGCAGTACTTC.

This CDR3 reads CASSLWTSLPTDTQYF. The CDR3 DNA sequence: TGTGCCAGCAGTTTATGGACTAGTCTCCCCACAGATACGCAGTATTTT. This chain joins TRBV28 and TRBJ2-3; TRBD2 is a possible D gene (6 bases). In germline, CDR1 is MDHEN, CDR2 SYDVKM. There are 16 residues in the CDR3. Trimming stripped 0 bases from V and 2 bases from J, with 12 bases between.

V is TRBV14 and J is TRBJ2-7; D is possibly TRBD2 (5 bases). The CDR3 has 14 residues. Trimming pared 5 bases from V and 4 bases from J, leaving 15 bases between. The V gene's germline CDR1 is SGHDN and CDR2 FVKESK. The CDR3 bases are TGTGCCAGCAGCTTGGGAGTACGGCGGTACGAGCAGTACTTC. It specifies CASSLGVRRYEQYF.

The CDR3 coding sequence is TGTGCCAGTAGTATAGTAAGTAGTCTAAATGAGCAGTTCTTC. Its translation: CASSIVSSLNEQFF. The chain is built from TRBV19 and TRBJ2-1; D call uncertain. Trimming removed 1 base from V and 7 bases from J, with 11 bases in between. This CDR3 contains 14 residues. Germline CDR1 LNHDA, CDR2 SQIVND (reference sequence).

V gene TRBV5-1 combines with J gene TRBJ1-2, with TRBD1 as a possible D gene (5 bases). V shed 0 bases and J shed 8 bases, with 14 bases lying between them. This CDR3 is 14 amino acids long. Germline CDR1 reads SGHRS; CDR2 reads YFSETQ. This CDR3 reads CASSLAGLGGGYTF. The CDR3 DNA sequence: TGCGCCAGCAGCTTGGCGGGACTGGGCGGGGGCTACACCTTC.

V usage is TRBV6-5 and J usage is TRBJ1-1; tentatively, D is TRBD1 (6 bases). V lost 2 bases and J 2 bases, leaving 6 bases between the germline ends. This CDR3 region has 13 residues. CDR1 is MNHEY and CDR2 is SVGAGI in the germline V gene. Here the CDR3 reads CASSYGTNTEAFF. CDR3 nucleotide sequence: TGTGCCAGCAGTTACGGGACAAACACTGAAGCTTTCTTT.

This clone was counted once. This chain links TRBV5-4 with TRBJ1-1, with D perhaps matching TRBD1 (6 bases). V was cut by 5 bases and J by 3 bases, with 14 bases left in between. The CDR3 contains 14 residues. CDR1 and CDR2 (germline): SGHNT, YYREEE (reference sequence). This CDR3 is CASSSRGEDTEAFF. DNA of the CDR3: TGTGCCAGCAGTTCCAGGGGCGAGGACACTGAAGCTTTCTTT.

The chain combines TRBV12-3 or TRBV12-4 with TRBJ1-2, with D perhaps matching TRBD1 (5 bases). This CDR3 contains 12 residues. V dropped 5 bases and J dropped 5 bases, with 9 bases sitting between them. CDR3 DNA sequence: TGTGCCAGCAGTCCCCAGGGATATGGCTACACCTTC. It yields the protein CASSPQGYGYTF.

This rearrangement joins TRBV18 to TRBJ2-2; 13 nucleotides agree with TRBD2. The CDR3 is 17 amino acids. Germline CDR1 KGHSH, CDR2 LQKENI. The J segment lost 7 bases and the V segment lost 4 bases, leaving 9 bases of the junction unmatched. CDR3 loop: CASSQNGLAGADGELFF. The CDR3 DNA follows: TGTGCCAGCTCACAAAACGGACTAGCGGGAGCGGACGGGGAGCTGTTTTTT.

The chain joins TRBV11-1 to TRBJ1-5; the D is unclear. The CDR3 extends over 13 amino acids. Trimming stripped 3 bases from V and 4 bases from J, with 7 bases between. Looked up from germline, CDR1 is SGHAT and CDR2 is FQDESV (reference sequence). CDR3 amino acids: CASSLSDNQPQHF. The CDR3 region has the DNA TGTGCCAGCAGCTTGTCAGATAATCAGCCCCAGCATTTT.

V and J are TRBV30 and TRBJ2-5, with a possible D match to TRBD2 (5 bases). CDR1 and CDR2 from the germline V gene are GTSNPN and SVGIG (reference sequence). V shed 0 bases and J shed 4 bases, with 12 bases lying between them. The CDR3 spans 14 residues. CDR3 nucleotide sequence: TGTGCCTGGAGTGTCTCACTAGGAGTAGAGACCCAGTACTTC. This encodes CAWSVSLGVETQYF.

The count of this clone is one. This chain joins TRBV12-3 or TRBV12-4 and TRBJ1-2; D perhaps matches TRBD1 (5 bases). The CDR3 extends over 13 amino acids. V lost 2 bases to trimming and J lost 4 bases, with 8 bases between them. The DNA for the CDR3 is TGTGCCAGCAGTTTAAGAAGGGGCTATGGCTACACCTTC. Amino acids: CASSLRRGYGYTF.

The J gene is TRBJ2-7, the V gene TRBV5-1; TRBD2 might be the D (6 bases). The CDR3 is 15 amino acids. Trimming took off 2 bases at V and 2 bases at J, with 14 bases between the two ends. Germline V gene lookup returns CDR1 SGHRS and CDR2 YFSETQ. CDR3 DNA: TGCGCCAGCAGCTTAGGGACTTCCAACCCCTACGAGCAGTACTTC. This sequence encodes CASSLGTSNPYEQYF.

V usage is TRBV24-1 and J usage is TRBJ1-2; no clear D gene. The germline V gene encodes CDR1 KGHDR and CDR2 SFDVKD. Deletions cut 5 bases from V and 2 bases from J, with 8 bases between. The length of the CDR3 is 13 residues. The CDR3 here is CATSVTGNYGYTF. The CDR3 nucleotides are TGTGCCACCAGTGTGACGGGGAACTATGGCTACACCTTC.

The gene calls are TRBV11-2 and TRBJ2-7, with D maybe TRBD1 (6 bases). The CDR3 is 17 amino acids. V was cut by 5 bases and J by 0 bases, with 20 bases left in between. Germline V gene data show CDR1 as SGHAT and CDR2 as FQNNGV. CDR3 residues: CASSARTAATFSYEQYF. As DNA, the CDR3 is TGTGCCAGCAGCGCCCGGACAGCCGCGACCTTCTCCTACGAGCAGTACTTC.

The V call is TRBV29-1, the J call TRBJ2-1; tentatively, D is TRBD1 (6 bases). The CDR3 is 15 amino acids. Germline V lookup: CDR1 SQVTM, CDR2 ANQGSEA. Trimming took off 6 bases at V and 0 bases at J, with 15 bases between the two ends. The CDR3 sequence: CSVSLRGGSYNEQFF. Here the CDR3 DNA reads TGCAGCGTGTCCCTTCGAGGGGGCTCCTACAATGAGCAGTTCTTC.